This entry concerns a single T cell receptor (beta chain). This clone was observed a single time. The antigen this receptor binds is unknown. Within one base of it there is no much larger clone, and no base qualities were kept. This sample is drawn from a study of cytomegalovirus exposure and HLA in healthy donors listed by TCRdb under 2017. With respect to the entire study: An earlier analysis of several hundred of the donors reported about 300 Gb of sequence data and approximately 120 million unique TCR beta sequences obtained from about 170 million T cells. An early release covering 500 to 750 HLA-typed donors comprised roughly 300 gigabases of sequencing data and approximately 85 million unique TCR sequences. The genetic ancestry cluster associated with self-reported Caucasian donors included around four fifths of the 398 genotyped donors. The study aimed to test whether signatures of past pathogen exposure could be identified by cataloging public T cell receptors. The study used immunosequencing to profile the T cell repertoires of 666 subjects and linked those repertoires to cytomegalovirus serostatus. A separate validation cohort of over a hundred different subjects was used in addition to the approximately 610-subject first cohort. The study combined high-throughput TCR immunosequencing, statistical association of individual TCRs with disease status, and machine learning to predict cytomegalovirus infection status. To study patterns of TCR occurrence, a later analysis re-analyzed previously published TCR beta repertoires from around 700 donors and added high-resolution HLA genotyping. The later analysis used no new phenotypic data to find candidate immune exposures, relying instead on TCR beta sequences and their occurrence across donors. An earlier analysis of fewer than 700 of the donors applied high-throughput TCR beta sequencing to assess whether each TCR beta V gene segment acted as functional or pseudogenic. Donor age, sex, ethnicity and CMV serostatus were compiled alongside the repertoire data. In a later genetic analysis, genome-wide SNP genotypes for about 60% of the 666 donors were used, and that subset was treated as a discovery cohort. Every repertoire in the discovery cohort had been generated on one and the same sequencing platform. HLA typing covered class I and class II loci at four-digit resolution. Typing coverage varied by locus: roughly 629-640 donors for A, B, C, DRB1 and DQB1; approximately 560 for DQA1; some 610 for DPA1; about 450 for DPB1. Four to six DR-DQ haplotypes were handled as single units for association and clustering, since linkage in the cohort was strong. Across 398 genotyped donors of the cohort, an average of approximately 240,000 unique TCR beta nucleotide sequences per donor were sequenced, and around 20% of those sequences were non-productive. Results and caveats for the whole study, not just this receptor: It was suggested by the authors that the approach could potentially be generalized to other disease states and immunological phenotypes. Most CMV-associated TCR beta chains appeared to be HLA-restricted in a later analysis, and the HLA associations seemed to be driven largely by CMV exposure. A later analysis found that TCR association rates varied across HLA loci, with DRB1 alleles showing the most associated TCRs and HLA-C alleles the fewest. A further reported finding was that TCR beta sequences accurately predicted the HLA-A and HLA-B alleles for most subjects in the first cohort. CMV serostatus was the only immune exposure information available for the cohort. A few of the identified cytomegalovirus-associated TCR beta chains were confirmed in vitro to be specific for cytomegalovirus antigens. In a later analysis, HLA-associated TCR beta chains were found to be more clonally expanded and to have lower generation probabilities than equally common non-associated chains. The earlier analysis of around 600 of the donors excluded fewer than 20 rarely observed V segments, including chromosome 9 orphons, because counts were too low. Strong co-occurrence of HLA alleles, especially DR and DQ, made assigning TCR associations to individual alleles difficult. Some IMGT-functional V segments, including TRBV6-2 and TRBV6-3, could not be distinguished by the 87-base-pair reads and were therefore excluded. The presence/absence analyses assumed that sequencing depth was roughly uniform across donors, and that assumption may not be true. In both the original and validation cohorts, the classifier was reported to diagnose cytomegalovirus status with high specificity and sensitivity. Correlated functional status among segregating V segments might be attributable to linkage disequilibrium, but an unknown experimental factor could not be ruled out. Across donors, most TCR sequences were observed very rarely, whereas some public TCRs were present in many individuals. A later analysis reported that several top co-occurrence clusters appeared linked to parvovirus B19, influenza, CMV and Epstein-Barr virus. V-gene and J-gene trimming of TCR beta chains was associated with a missense DCLRE1C variant in a later genetic analysis, and the association was replicated in an independent cohort. Because HLA typing was missing for some donors at each locus, association tests included only the typed subset. Broadly in line with IMGT annotations, most TCR beta V segments showed up in productive rearrangements about 87% or about 30% of the time in an earlier analysis of 587 of the donors. The study gave a list of 150 to 200 TCR beta chains associated with cytomegalovirus. This cohort had only TCR beta chains sequenced, and the lack of alpha or paired-chain data limited which features could be detected. Specific HLA alleles were associated with roughly 16,000 TCR beta sequences at a false discovery rate of 0.05 in a later analysis. A cluster of highly shared sequence variants was judged likely to represent a technical artifact of the sequencing pipeline. A later genetic analysis reported fewer N-insertions in productive TCRs among donors in an Asian-associated ancestry cluster than the roughly 620-donor mean.

The receptor library was made with the immunoSEQ multiplex PCR assay. A mixture of 60 forward primers for TCR Vbeta segments and 13 reverse primers for TCR Jbeta segments was used in the multiplex PCR. The CDR3 region of rearranged TCR beta genes was amplified from genomic DNA by a multiplex PCR assay. On the Illumina HiSeq System, the amplified TCR beta libraries were sequenced as 87-base-pair reads. As for the original processing: In a later analysis, approximately 74 million unique TCR beta chains were counted across the 650 to 700 repertoires, and some 10 million of these chains were shared by at least two donors. To remove PCR and sequencing errors, raw reads were error-corrected and collapsed into unique sequences using a nearest-neighbor algorithm that merged closely related sequences. To assign V, D and J gene segments, CDR3 sequences were aligned to IMGT reference sequences. For a sequence to be retained, a match of at least six nucleotides to both a V gene segment and a J gene segment was required. A rearrangement was called productive if the CDR3 had no stop codons and remained in frame with V and J, and every other rearrangement was called non-productive. Following IMGT convention, CDR3 was defined as the stretch from the second conserved V-encoded cysteine to the conserved J-encoded phenylalanine. Sequences without an unambiguous match to a single V gene segment were excluded from the earlier analysis of 450 to 650 of the donors. An earlier analysis of under 750 of the donors called V segments functional above 56.7% productive rearrangements and segregating when the between-donor standard deviation exceeded 5%. A statistical classification framework was built for diagnosing cytomegalovirus status from the catalog of TCR beta chain sequences. V and J gene assignment, in a later analysis, came from comparing TCR nucleotide sequences with IMGT/GENE-DB human TR gene sequences. In a later analysis, CDR3 sequences and most-parsimonious VDJ recombination scenarios were assigned using the TCRdist pipeline. A later analysis defined each TCR beta chain by its CDR3 amino acid sequence plus V-gene family, and excluded reads lacking a unique V-gene family. In a later analysis, a few hundred highly shared, low-generation-probability nucleotide sequences were removed to address suspected cross-contamination and a sequencing artifact. For each public chain, a later analysis derived a clonal expansion index from normalized ranks of inferred template counts within each repertoire. Generation probabilities in a later analysis came from a VDJ recombination model fitted to out-of-frame rearrangements, and those results were checked against IGoR. Hypergeometric tests were used in a later analysis to score TCR-TCR, TCR-HLA and TCR-CMV co-occurrence, with a repertoire-size bias correction applied to the TCR pairs. To estimate false discovery rates, a later analysis permuted the HLA or CMV assignments 20 times. A later analysis grouped co-occurring TCRs with DBSCAN, adding TCRdist sequence similarity when clustering within HLA-allele-positive subsets. Repertoires with fewer than 30,000 or more than 120,000 public chains were left out of co-occurrence clustering, as were a handful of repertoires with anomalous nucleotide sharing. In its TCRdb copy, this immuneACCESS table keeps in-frame sequences only and misses some clones. Where compared with another copy, unresolved V genes explain less than half of these, and the others have no known cause. That table furnishes V, J and clone size, whereas the DNA furnished D and trimming. Recorded for this sample are around 180,000 clones; about 90% of them occurred a single time. Over 0.2% of the sample goes to the ten largest clones.

The cohort comprised fewer than 750 healthy bone marrow donors. All cohort members were sampled while nominally healthy, although unrecorded immune exposures were likely present. The donor was CMV seronegative and belonged to the group of 352 seronegative cohort members. A peripheral blood sample was collected from each donor, and TCR beta sequencing was performed on peripheral blood mononuclear cells. The Qiagen DNeasy Blood Extraction Kit was used to extract genomic DNA from the blood cell samples. V has 3 bases trimmed and J has 5 bases trimmed; junction bases matching no gene number 6. Inclusive of the bounding cysteine and phenylalanine, the CDR3 is 14 residues long. The only DNA kept is the CDR3, 42 bases in frame from the first base. CDR1 and CDR2 (SGHRS, YFSETQ) derive from the germline V gene.

The sequence was obtained from a girl less than two years old in good health and CMV-seronegative. Material: PBMCs. The V and J genes are TRBV5-1 and TRBJ1-1; 8 central nucleotides agree with TRBD1. The sequenced DNA is TGCGCCAGCAGCTCCCGACAGGGGCGAACTGAAGCTTTCTTT. Its translation reads: CASSSRQGRTEAFF.